This entry describes one T cell receptor (beta chain). This entry is derived from a study of T cell changes during pregnancy in multiple sclerosis. Libraries were prepared by immunoSEQ multiplex PCR; TCRdb keeps only in-frame clonotypes and omits some of them. The table shows just under 50,000 clones, with 91% occurring only once. V shed 2 bases and J shed 5 bases, with 9 bases lying between them. The germline gives CDR1 LNHDA, CDR2 SQIVND (reference sequence). This CDR3 has 13 amino acids. This TCR derives from a female donor with multiple sclerosis, enrolled in a pregnancy study. Source: CD8+ T cells from peripheral blood mononuclear cells, taken after pregnancy. This chain uses TRBV19 with TRBJ1-1; no reliable D call. DNA of the CDR3: TGTGCCAGTAGTATAAACCGGGGAACTGAAGCTTTCTTT. Its translation is CASSINRGTEAFF. Full variable domain (remainder filled in from reference TRBV19 and TRBJ1-1): DGGITQSPKYLFRKEGQNVTLSCEQNLNHDAMYWYRQDPGQGLRLIYYSQIVNDFQKGDIAEGYSVSREKKESFPLTVTSAQKNPTAFYLCASSINRGTEAFFGQGTRLTVV.